This TCR beta chain was observed in a study of T cells in Graves' hyperthyroidism and ophthalmopathy. Trimming left V 1 base short and J 4 bases short, with 2 bases between. CDR3 length: 11 residues. Germline CDR1 MNHEY, CDR2 SVGEGT. Amplification of TCR beta CDR3 regions used RNA as the template. First-round RT-PCR targeting the TCR CDR3 was performed with the HTBI primer set. TCRdb re-called the multiplex PCR reads through MiXCR, storing one row per CDR3 protein. Of about 620,000 distinct CDR3 sequences in the sample, about 17% were seen once. This clonotype was seen at least ten times. The chain is built from TRBV6-2 or TRBV6-3 and TRBJ2-7; D gene unclear. The sequencing input was blood. The receptor was isolated from a woman aged 25 to 39 with Graves' hyperthyroidism. The CDR3 is CASSYWYEQYF. DNA for the CDR3: TGTGCCAGCAGTTACTGGTACGAGCAGTACTTC.